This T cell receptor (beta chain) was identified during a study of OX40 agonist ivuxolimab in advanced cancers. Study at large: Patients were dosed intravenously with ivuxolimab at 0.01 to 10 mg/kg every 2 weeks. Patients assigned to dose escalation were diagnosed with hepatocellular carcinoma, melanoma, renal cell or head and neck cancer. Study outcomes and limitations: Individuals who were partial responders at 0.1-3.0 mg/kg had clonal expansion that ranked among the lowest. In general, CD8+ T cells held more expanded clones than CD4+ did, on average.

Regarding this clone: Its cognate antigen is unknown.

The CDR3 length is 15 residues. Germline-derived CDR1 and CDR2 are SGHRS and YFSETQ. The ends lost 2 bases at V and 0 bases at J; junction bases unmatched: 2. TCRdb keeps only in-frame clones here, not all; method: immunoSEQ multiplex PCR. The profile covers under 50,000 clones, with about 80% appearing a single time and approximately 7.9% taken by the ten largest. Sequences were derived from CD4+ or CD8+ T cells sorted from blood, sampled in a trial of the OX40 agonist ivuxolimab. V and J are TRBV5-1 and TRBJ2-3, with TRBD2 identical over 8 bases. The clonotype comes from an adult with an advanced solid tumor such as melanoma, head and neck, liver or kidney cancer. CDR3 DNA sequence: TGCGCCAGCAGCTTAAGCGGGAGTAGCACAGATACGCAGTATTTT. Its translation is CASSLSGSSTDTQYF.